This T cell receptor beta chain was recovered during a study of blood T cell repertoires in COVID-19 (dated by TCRdb to between 2020 and 2021). General notes on the study: Samples from collaborators originated in the United States, Italy and Spain and spanned both the acute and convalescent phases of COVID-19. The material from the prospective study consisted of cDNA or gDNA derived from T cells, B-cell-depleted T cells, or PBMCs. The dataset comprised deeply sampled blood TCRbeta repertoires from subjects exposed to, actively infected with, or recovered from COVID-19. The repertoires were released in a freely available public database intended as a resource for research on the immune response to SARS-CoV-2. The samples were drawn from two sources: the first 160 participants of the ongoing ImmuneRACE study, and 950 to 1,500 subjects contributed by 6 global collaborators. Sample metadata almost always included a de-identified subject ID, COVID-19 status, age in years and sex. Where available, HLA class I and class II types were obtained from metadata supplied by the sample provider rather than from assay-based typing. Findings and caveats that apply to the study as a whole: The quantity of clinical and demographic metadata differed by source and by participant and was supplied without curation.

Each collaborating institution followed its own protocols to collect whole blood in K2EDTA tubes. For TCRbeta analysis, collaborators shipped samples in one of three forms: frozen whole blood, isolated PBMCs, or DNA extracted from either of those sample types. CDR1 and CDR2 were assigned from the germline V gene as SGHAT and FQNNGV. The CDR3 runs 13 amino acids, cysteine and phenylalanine included. Of the read, only the CDR3 DNA is kept; its 39 bases are in frame from base 1. V is pared back by 5 bases and J by 4 bases, with 11 bases lying between the germline termini. Turning to this clone: What this receptor recognizes is not known. No per-base quality is available; no much larger clone lies one base away.

The immunoSEQ Assay, a bias-controlled multiplex PCR, was used to amplify TCRbeta CDR3 regions from genomic DNA. The authors' pipeline ran thus. Nucleated cell counts per sample were estimated from amplification of reference gene primers within the assay. To quantify the absolute abundance of each unique TCRbeta CDR3 rearrangement, sequence reads were collapsed and filtered. Productive Simpson clonality was computed per sample as the square root of Simpson's diversity index over productive rearrangements. TCRdb obtained this table from immuneACCESS and retained in-frame rearrangements with V and J assigned. These tables miss some clones; where compared with another copy, unresolved V genes account for less than half of the shortfall, and the remainder is unexplained. That table furnishes V, J and clone size, whereas the DNA furnished D and trimming. Across this sample there are 110,000 or so clones, with roughly 85% seen only once. The ten most abundant clones make up about 13% of the sample.

The specimen was peripheral blood. The clonotype was recovered from a human donor in a cohort sampled during active COVID-19. The sequence links TRBV11-2 to TRBJ2-5, with TRBD2 as a weak D call on 5 bases. CDR3 reads: CASSPGLIETQYF. The DNA sequence is given as TGTGCCAGCAGCCCCGGACTTATAGAGACCCAGTACTTC.